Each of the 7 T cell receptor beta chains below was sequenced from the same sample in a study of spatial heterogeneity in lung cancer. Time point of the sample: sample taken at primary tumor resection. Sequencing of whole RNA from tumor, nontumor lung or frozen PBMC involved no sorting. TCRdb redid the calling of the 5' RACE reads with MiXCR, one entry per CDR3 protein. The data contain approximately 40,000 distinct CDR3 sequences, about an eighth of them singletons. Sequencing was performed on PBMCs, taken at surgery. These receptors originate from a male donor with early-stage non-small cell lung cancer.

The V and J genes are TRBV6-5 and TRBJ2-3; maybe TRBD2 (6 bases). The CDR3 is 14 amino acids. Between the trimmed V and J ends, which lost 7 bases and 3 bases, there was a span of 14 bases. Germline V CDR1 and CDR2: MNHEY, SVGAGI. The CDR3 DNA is TGTGCCAGCACAAGAACGGGGAGGACAGATACGCAGTATTTT. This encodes CASTRTGRTDTQYF.

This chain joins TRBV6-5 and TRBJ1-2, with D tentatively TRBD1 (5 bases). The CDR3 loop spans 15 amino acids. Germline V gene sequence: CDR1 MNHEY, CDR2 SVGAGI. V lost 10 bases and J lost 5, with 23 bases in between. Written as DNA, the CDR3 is TGTGCCACCCGACCGACGACAGTCTTCTGGTATGGCTACACCTTC. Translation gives CATRPTTVFWYGYTF.

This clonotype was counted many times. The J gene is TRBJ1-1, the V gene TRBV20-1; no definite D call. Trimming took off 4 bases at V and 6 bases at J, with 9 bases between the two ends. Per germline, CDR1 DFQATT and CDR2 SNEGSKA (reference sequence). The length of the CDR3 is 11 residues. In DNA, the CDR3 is TGCAGTGCTAAGGAGGTCCCTGAAGCTTTCTTT. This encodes CSAKEVPEAFF.

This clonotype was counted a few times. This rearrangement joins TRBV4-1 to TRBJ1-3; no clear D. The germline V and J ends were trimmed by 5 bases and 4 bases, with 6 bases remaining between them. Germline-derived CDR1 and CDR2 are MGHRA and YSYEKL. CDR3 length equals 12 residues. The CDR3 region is CASSKSGNTIYF. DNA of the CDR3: TGCGCCAGCAGCAAGTCAGGAAACACCATATATTTT.

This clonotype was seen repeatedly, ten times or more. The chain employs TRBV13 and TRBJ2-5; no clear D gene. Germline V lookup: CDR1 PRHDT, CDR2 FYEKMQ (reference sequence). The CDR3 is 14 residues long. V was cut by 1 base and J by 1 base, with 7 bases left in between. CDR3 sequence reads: CASSLAQPQETQYF. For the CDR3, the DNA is TGTGCCAGCAGCTTAGCACAGCCCCAAGAGACCCAGTACTTC.

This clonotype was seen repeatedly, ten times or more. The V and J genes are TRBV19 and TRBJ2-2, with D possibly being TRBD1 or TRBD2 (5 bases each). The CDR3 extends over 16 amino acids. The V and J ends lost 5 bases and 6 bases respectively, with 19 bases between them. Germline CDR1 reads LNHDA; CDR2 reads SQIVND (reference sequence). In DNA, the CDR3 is TGTGCCAGTAGTCCCCCGGGCCGAGGGGTCCCCGGGGAGCTGTTTTTT. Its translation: CASSPPGRGVPGELFF. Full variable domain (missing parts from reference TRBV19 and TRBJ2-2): DGGITQSPKYLFRKEGQNVTLSCEQNLNHDAMYWYRQDPGQGLRLIYYSQIVNDFQKGDIAEGYSVSREKKESFPLTVTSAQKNPTAFYLCASSPPGRGVPGELFFGEGSRLTVL.

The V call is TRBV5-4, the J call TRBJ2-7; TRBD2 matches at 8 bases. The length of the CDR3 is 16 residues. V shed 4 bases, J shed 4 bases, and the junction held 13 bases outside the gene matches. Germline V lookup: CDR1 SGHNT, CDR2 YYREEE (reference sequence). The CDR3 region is CASSPPTRGGFYEQYF. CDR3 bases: TGTGCCAGCAGCCCTCCGACGCGCGGGGGGTTTTACGAGCAGTACTTC.